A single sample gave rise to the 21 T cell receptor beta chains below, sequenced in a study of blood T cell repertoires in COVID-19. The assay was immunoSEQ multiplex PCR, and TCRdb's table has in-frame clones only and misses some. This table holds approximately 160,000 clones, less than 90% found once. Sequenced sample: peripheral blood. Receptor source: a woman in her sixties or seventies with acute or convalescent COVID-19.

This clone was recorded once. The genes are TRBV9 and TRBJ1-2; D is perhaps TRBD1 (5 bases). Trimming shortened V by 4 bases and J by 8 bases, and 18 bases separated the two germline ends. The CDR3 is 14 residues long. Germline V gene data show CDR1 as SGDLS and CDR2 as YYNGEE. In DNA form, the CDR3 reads TGTGCCAGCAGCCCGACCTGGGGGGGTTACGGCTACACCTTC. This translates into CASSPTWGGYGYTF.

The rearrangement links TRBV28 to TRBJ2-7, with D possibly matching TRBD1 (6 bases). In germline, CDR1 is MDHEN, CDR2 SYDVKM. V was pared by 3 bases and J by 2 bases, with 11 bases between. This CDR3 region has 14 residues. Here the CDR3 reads CASSLGQPPYEQYF. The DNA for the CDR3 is TGTGCCAGCAGTTTGGGACAACCCCCCTACGAGCAGTACTTC.

The CDR3 loop reads CASSAYRSDSNQPQHF. CDR3 sequence (DNA): TGTGCCAGCAGCGCCTACAGATCAGATAGCAATCAGCCCCAGCATTTT. The chain carries TRBV7-8 and TRBJ1-5; D is unclear. CDR1 SGHVS and CDR2 FQNEAQ come from the germline V gene. The V and J ends lost 5 bases and 0 bases respectively, with 14 bases between them. The length of the CDR3 is 16 residues.

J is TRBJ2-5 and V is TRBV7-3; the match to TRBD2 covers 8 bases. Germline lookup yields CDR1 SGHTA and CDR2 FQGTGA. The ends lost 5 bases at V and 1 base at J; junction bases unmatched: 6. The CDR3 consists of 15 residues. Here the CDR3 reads CASSRSGLVQETQYF. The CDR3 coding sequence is TGTGCCAGCAGCCGCTCGGGACTAGTCCAAGAGACCCAGTACTTC.

CDR3 protein: CASTTGDSMTGEQYF. The CDR3 bases are TGTGCCAGCACGACAGGGGATTCGATGACGGGGGAGCAGTACTTC. The chain is built from TRBV6-5 and TRBJ2-7; TRBD1 aligns across 8 bases. The CDR3 spans 15 residues. CDR1 and CDR2 (germline): MNHEY, SVGAGI. Losses at the gene ends were 7 bases for V and 7 bases for J; bases not matched to a gene: 15.

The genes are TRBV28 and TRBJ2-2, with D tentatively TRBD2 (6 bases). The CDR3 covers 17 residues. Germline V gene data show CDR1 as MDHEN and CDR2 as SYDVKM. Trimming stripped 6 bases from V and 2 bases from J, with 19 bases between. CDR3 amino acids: CASRPRGTGINTGELFF. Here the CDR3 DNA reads TGTGCCAGCAGACCTCGGGGGACGGGGATAAACACCGGGGAGCTGTTTTTT.

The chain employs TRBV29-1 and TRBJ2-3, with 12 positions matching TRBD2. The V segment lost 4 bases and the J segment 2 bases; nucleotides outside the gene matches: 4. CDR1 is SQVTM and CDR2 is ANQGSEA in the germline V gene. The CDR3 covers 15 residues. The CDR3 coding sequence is TGCAGCGTTGTGACTAGCGGGAGACTCACAGATACGCAGTATTTT. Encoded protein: CSVVTSGRLTDTQYF.

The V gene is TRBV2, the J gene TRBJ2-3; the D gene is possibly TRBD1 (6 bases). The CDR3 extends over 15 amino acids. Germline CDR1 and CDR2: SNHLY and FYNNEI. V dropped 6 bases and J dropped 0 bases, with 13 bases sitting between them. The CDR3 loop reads CASSGDMMSTDTQYF. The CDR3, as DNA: TGTGCCAGCAGCGGGGACATGATGAGCACAGATACGCAGTATTTT.

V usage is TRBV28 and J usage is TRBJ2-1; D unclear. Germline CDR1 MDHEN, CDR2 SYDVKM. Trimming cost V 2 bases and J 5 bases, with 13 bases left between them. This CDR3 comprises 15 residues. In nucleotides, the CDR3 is TGTGCCAGCAGTTTAGCTGGAACCCTAGACAATGAGCAGTTCTTC. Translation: CASSLAGTLDNEQFF.

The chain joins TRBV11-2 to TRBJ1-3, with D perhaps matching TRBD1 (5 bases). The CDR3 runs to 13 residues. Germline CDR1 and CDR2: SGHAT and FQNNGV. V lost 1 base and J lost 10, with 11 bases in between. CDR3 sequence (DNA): TGTGCCAGCAGCTTAGCCAGGGAAGGTACCATATATTTT. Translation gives CASSLAREGTIYF.

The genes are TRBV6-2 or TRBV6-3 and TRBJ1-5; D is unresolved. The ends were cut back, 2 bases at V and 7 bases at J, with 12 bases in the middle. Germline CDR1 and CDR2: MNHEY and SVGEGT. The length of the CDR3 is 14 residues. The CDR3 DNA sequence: TGTGCCAGCAGTTACACGCGGGCCCCCCAGCCCCAGCATTTT. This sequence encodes CASSYTRAPQPQHF.

The CDR3 sequence is CSVELGPGPFF. CDR3 sequence (DNA): TGCAGCGTTGAACTGGGCCCAGGGCCTTTCTTT. The chain recombines TRBV29-1 with TRBJ1-1, with D possibly TRBD1 on 5 matching bases. CDR3 length: 11 residues. CDR1 and CDR2 (germline): SQVTM, ANQGSEA. Trimming removed 2 bases from V and 12 bases from J, with 13 bases in between.

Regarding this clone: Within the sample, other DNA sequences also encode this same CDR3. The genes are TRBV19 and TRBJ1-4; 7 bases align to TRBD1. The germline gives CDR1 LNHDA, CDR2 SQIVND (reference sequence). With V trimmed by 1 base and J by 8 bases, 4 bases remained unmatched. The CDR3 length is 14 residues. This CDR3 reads CASSIGQGREKLFF. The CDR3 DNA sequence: TGTGCCAGTAGTATAGGACAGGGTCGCGAAAAACTGTTTTTT.

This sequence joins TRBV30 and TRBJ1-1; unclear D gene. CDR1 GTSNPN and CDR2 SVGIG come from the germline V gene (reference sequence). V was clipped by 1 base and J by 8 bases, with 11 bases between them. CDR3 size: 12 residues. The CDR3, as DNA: TGTGCCTGGAGTGCCCCCTCGGGAGAAGCTTTCTTT. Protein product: CAWSAPSGEAFF.

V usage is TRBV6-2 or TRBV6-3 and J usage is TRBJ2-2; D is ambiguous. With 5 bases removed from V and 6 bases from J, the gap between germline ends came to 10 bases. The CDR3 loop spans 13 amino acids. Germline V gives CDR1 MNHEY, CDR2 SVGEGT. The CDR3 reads CASSQSRSGELFF. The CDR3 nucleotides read TGTGCCAGCAGTCAATCGCGCTCCGGGGAGCTGTTTTTT.

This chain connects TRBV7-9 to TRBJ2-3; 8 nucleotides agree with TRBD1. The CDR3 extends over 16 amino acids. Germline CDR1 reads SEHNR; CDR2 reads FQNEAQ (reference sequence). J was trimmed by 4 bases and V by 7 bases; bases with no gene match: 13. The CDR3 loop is CASITGGGLYADTQYF. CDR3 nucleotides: TGTGCCAGCATAACAGGGGGAGGATTATATGCAGATACGCAGTATTTT.

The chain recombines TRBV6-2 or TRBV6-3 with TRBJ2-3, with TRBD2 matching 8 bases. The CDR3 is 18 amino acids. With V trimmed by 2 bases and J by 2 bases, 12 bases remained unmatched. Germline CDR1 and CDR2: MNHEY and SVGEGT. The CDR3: CASSYPGGIAGTTDTQYF. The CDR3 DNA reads TGTGCCAGCAGTTACCCCGGGGGGATAGCGGGGACCACAGATACGCAGTATTTT.

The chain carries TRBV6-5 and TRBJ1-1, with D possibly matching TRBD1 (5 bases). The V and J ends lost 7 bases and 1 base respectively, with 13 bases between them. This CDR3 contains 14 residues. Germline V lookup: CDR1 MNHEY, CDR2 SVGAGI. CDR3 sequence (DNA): TGTGCCAGCACCATCTACACAGGGAACACTGAAGCTTTCTTT. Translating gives CASTIYTGNTEAFF.

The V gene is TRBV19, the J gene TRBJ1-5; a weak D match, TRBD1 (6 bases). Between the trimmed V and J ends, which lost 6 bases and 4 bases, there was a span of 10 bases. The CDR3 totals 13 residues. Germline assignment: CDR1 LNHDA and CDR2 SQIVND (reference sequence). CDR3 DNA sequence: TGTGCCAGTAGATCGACAGGAAATCAGCCCCAGCATTTT. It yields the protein CASRSTGNQPQHF.

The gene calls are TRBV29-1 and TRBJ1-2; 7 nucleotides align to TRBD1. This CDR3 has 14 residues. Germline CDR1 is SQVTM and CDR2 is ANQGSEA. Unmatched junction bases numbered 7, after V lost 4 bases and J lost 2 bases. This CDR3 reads CSVVDRDPNYGYTF. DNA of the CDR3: TGCAGCGTTGTAGACAGGGATCCCAACTATGGCTACACCTTC.

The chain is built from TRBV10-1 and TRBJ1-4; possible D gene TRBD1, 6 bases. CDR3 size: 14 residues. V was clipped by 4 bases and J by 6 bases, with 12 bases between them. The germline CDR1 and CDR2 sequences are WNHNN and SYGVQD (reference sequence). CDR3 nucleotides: TGCGCCAGCAGTGGAGGGCCAGGGGATGAAAAACTGTTTTTT. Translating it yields CASSGGPGDEKLFF.